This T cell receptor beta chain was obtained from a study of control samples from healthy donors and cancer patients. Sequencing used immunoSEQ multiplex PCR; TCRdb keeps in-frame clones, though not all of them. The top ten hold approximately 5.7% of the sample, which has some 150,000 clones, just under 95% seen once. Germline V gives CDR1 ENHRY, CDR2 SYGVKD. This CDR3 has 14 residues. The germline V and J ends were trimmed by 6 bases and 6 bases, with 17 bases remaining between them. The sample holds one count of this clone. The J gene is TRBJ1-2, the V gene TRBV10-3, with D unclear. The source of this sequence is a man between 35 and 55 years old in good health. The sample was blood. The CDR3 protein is CAISSKWTGDGYTF. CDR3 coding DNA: TGTGCCATCAGCTCAAAGTGGACGGGAGATGGCTACACCTTC.